This note documents a single T cell receptor (beta chain) sequence. Primed by a sample-barcoded 5' primer and a J-beta primer mix, a second PCR proceeded for about 7 to 11 cycles. Via MiXCR, TCRdb re-called the 5' RACE reads, giving one row per CDR3 protein. This table has about 970,000 distinct CDR3 sequences, roughly 51% appearing once. Trimming took off 0 bases at V and 5 bases at J, with 14 bases between the two ends. The CDR3 length is 15 residues. Germline V lookup: CDR1 LGHNA, CDR2 YSLEER. This record comes from a study of blood T cells in healthy people across ages. The source is a woman aged 60-75 years in good health. Sequencing input: blood. The chain carries TRBV4-3 and TRBJ2-7, with D unresolved. The CDR3 region has the DNA TGCGCCAGCAGCCAAGAATTGTATACTCGTCACGAGCAGTACTTC. It translates to CASSQELYTRHEQYF.